The 17 T cell receptor beta chains reported below all come from one sample, sequenced in a study of identical twins (dated by TCRdb to the mid-2010s). Library preparation used 5' RACE. Data came from an Illumina HiSeq 2000. The public reads were run again by TCRdb, first through fastp at Q25 and then through MiXCR, and only productive beta chains were kept. Identical CDR3 protein sequences are pooled into one entry, listed with their most common genes and DNA. Present in this sample are 700,000 or so distinct CDR3 sequences, 8.6% of which were seen just once. The leading ten clones occupy 0.98% of the sample. These data were also reused for a study on yellow fever vaccine responses in identical twins.

The material sequenced was PBMCs. The source of these receptors is a woman between 18 and 29 years old in good health.

The sample holds a few counts of this clonotype. V is TRBV28 and J is TRBJ2-3; 8 bases agree with TRBD2. The CDR3 is 15 residues long. CDR1 MDHEN and CDR2 SYDVKM come from the germline V gene. The ends lost 3 bases at V and 0 bases at J; junction bases unmatched: 2. The CDR3 loop is CASSLPSGSTDTQYF. Here the CDR3 DNA reads TGTGCCAGCAGTTTGCCTAGCGGGAGCACAGATACGCAGTATTTT.

This clonotype was detected once. V is TRBV7-2 and J is TRBJ2-5; the match to TRBD2 covers 7 bases. CDR1 is SGHTA, CDR2 FQGNSA, per germline. V lost 4 bases, J lost 5 bases, and 7 bases stayed unmatched. CDR3 length: 14 residues. CDR3: CASSSRTSSETQYF. In nucleotides, the CDR3 is TGTGCCAGCAGCTCTCGGACTAGTTCCGAGACCCAGTACTTC.

The sample holds a few counts of this clonotype. The V and J genes are TRBV7-2 and TRBJ2-1, with 9 bases aligning to TRBD2. The CDR3 totals 15 residues. J gave up 8 bases and V 3 bases, and 8 bases lay outside the gene matches. Germline CDR1 is SGHTA and CDR2 is FQGNSA. As DNA, the CDR3 is TGTGCCAGCAGCTTTAGCGGGAGAGGGCATTATGAGCAGTTCTTC. Its protein product is CASSFSGRGHYEQFF.

The rearrangement uses TRBV7-2 and TRBJ2-7; 9 bases are shared with TRBD1. The CDR3 has 15 residues. The germline CDR1 and CDR2 sequences are SGHTA and FQGNSA. Trimming at V came to 5 bases and at J to 6 bases, leaving 11 bases not matched to a gene. The chain's CDR3 is CASSLGPGTGPEQYF. In DNA, the CDR3 is TGTGCCAGCAGCCTAGGTCCCGGGACAGGGCCCGAGCAGTACTTC.

This clonotype was counted between two and nine times. The rearrangement joins TRBV29-1 to TRBJ2-7; perhaps TRBD1 as D (6 bases). CDR1 and CDR2 from the germline V gene are SQVTM and ANQGSEA. Between the trimmed V and J ends, which lost 6 bases and 6 bases, there was a span of 15 bases. This CDR3 is 12 amino acids long. The CDR3 reads CSVTGPVGEQYF. The DNA for the CDR3 is TGCAGCGTCACAGGGCCTGTTGGCGAGCAGTACTTC.

This clonotype was detected a few times. The chain links TRBV7-8 to TRBJ2-7; D may be TRBD1 or TRBD2 (6 bases each). The length of the CDR3 is 13 residues. Trimming took 3 bases from V and 7 from J, leaving 13 bases between them. Germline V gene lookup returns CDR1 SGHVS and CDR2 FQNEAQ. DNA of the CDR3: TGTGCCAGCAGCTTCGGGGGCGAGGGGGAGCAGTACTTC. Translated, it gives CASSFGGEGEQYF.

This clonotype has more than one count but fewer than ten. The rearrangement links TRBV29-1 to TRBJ2-3, with unresolved D. The CDR3 extends over 13 amino acids. Germline assignment: CDR1 SQVTM and CDR2 ANQGSEA. Trimming stripped 4 bases from V and 2 bases from J, with 10 bases between. The CDR3: CSVALSDTDTQYF. In DNA, the CDR3 is TGCAGCGTTGCGCTGTCGGACACAGATACGCAGTATTTT.

This clonotype came up many times. V and J are TRBV5-1 and TRBJ2-5; 7 bases are shared with TRBD1. Germline values: CDR1 SGHRS, CDR2 YFSETQ. The V gene end was trimmed by 4 bases and the J gene end by 1 base; junction bases not matched to a gene: 4. The CDR3 runs 14 residues. The CDR3 loop is CASSGGQPQETQYF. CDR3 coding DNA: TGCGCCAGCAGCGGGGGACAGCCCCAAGAGACCCAGTACTTC.

This chain uses TRBV4-3 with TRBJ2-7, with D perhaps TRBD1 (6 bases). The CDR3 consists of 14 residues. The germline V gene encodes CDR1 LGHNA and CDR2 YSLEER. V was cut by 1 base and J by 3 bases, with 10 bases left in between. The CDR3 coding sequence is TGCGCCAGCAGCCAAGGGGGGACAAACTACGAGCAGTACTTC. It codes for CASSQGGTNYEQYF.

There are many counts of this clonotype. The V call is TRBV6-1, the J call TRBJ2-3; 8 bases agree with TRBD2. There are 15 residues in the CDR3. Germline CDR1 MNHNS, CDR2 SASEGT. Germline trimming cut 8 bases from V and 1 base from J; bases unmatched to any gene: 8. This CDR3 reads CASGVNSGGTDTQYF. CDR3 nucleotides: TGTGCCAGCGGGGTGAATAGCGGGGGCACAGATACGCAGTATTTT.

This clonotype was seen more than once but under ten times. The rearrangement uses TRBV5-5 and TRBJ2-1, with a weak D call TRBD1 (6 bases). This CDR3 is 17 amino acids long. Trimming took 0 bases from V and 5 from J, leaving 18 bases between them. The germline gives CDR1 SGHKS, CDR2 YYEKEE (reference sequence). CDR3 amino acids: CASSLALGRGLNNEQFF. The CDR3 DNA follows: TGTGCCAGCAGCTTGGCCTTGGGCAGGGGTCTAAACAATGAGCAGTTCTTC. Variable domain in full (rest from reference TRBV5-5 and TRBJ2-1): DAGVTQSPTHLIKTRGQQVTLRCSPISGHKSVSWYQQVLGQGPQFIFQYYEKEERGRGNFPDRFSARQFPNYSSELNVNALLLGDSALYLCASSLALGRGLNNEQFFGPGTRLTVL.

The chain combines TRBV2 with TRBJ1-1, with D perhaps matching TRBD1 (5 bases). The CDR3 has 15 residues. V was clipped by 5 bases and J by 4 bases, with 17 bases between them. CDR1 and CDR2 from the germline V gene are SNHLY and FYNNEI. The chain's CDR3 is CASSISQGGVTEAFF. As DNA, the CDR3 is TGTGCCAGCAGTATTAGTCAGGGCGGTGTCACTGAAGCTTTCTTT.

Of note for this clonotype: A much larger clone differs by one base, so this may be a read error. The chain links TRBV29-1 to TRBJ2-2; tentatively, D is TRBD2 (6 bases). This CDR3 has 14 residues. Deletions cut 7 bases from V and 3 bases from J, with 15 bases between. Germline V lookup: CDR1 SQVTM, CDR2 ANQGSEA. The CDR3 bases are TGCAGCGCATGGGAGGCTAGCTACACCGGGGAGCTGTTTTTT. It encodes CSAWEASYTGELFF.

This clonotype was seen many times. V is TRBV7-3 and J is TRBJ2-4; TRBD1 is a possible D gene (5 bases). The J call may be wrong; the DNA end is better matched by TRBJ2-7. The CDR3 length is 13 residues. Germline V gene lookup returns CDR1 SGHTA and CDR2 FQGTGA. The CDR3 reads CASSRIVDSEQYF. The CDR3 coding sequence is TGTGCCAGCAGCCGGATTGTAGACAGCGAGCAGTACTTC.

This clonotype was counted only a few times. A much larger clonotype is one base distant, so this may be a read error. The V call is TRBV20-1, the J call TRBJ1-1; 7 bases are a match to TRBD1. With 0 bases clipped from V and 6 bases from J, the junction kept 10 bases outside the gene matches. Germline V gives CDR1 DFQATT, CDR2 SNEGSKA (reference sequence). This CDR3 comprises 15 residues. CDR3 protein: CSARERETGSAEAFF. The CDR3 DNA follows: TGCAGTGCTAGAGAGAGAGAGACAGGGAGCGCTGAAGCTTTCTTT.

This clonotype has a count of ten or more. The V gene is TRBV3-1, the J gene TRBJ2-2; 11 nucleotides match TRBD1. The V gene end was trimmed by 1 base and the J gene end by 8 bases; junction bases not matched to a gene: 6. The CDR3 length is 16 residues. Germline V lookup: CDR1 LGHDT, CDR2 YNNKEL (reference sequence). CDR3 DNA: TGTGCCAGCAGCCAAGCTGGGACAGGGGGTGCGGGGGAGCTGTTTTTT. Amino acids: CASSQAGTGGAGELFF.

This clonotype has a handful of counts. The rearrangement links TRBV20-1 to TRBJ2-7; 10 bases are a match to TRBD2. Germline values: CDR1 DFQATT, CDR2 SNEGSKA (reference sequence). The CDR3 spans 18 residues. The J segment lost 0 bases and the V segment lost 5 bases, leaving 16 bases of the junction unmatched. CDR3 in DNA: TGCAGTGCTCTGCACATTCCTCTTAGCGGGAGGAACTCCTACGAGCAGTACTTC. Amino acids: CSALHIPLSGRNSYEQYF.